Shown below are 15 T cell receptor beta chains from a single sample sequenced in a study of blood T cell repertoires in COVID-19. Method: immunoSEQ multiplex PCR; TCRdb's copy keeps in-frame clones and lacks some. The table includes 100,000 to 150,000 clones, about four fifths detected once. Sample: peripheral blood. These receptors were obtained from a man in his sixties with acute or convalescent COVID-19.

V usage is TRBV15 and J usage is TRBJ2-5, with unresolved D. Trimming cost V 7 bases and J 0 bases, with 9 bases left between them. CDR3 length: 13 amino acids. The V gene's germline CDR1 is LNHNV and CDR2 YYDKDF (reference sequence). The CDR3 DNA reads as TGTGCCACCAAGCAGCGCAACCAAGAGACCCAGTACTTC. This codes for CATKQRNQETQYF.

This clone has more than one count but fewer than ten. This chain uses TRBV27 with TRBJ1-1, with a tentative D call TRBD1 (5 bases). CDR1 is MNHEY and CDR2 is SMNVEV in the germline V gene (reference sequence). The CDR3 spans 14 residues. V dropped 6 bases and J dropped 0 bases, with 11 bases sitting between them. In nucleotides, the CDR3 is TGTGCCAGCAGGCCCTCGACAGTGAACACTGAAGCTTTCTTT. Protein: CASRPSTVNTEAFF.

The rearrangement links TRBV3-1 (or the pseudogene TRBV3-2) to TRBJ2-2, with D perhaps TRBD2 (5 bases). CDR3 size: 14 residues. V was trimmed by 4 bases and J by 5 bases, leaving 11 bases between them. Germline V gives CDR1 LGHDT, CDR2 YNNKEL (reference sequence). CDR3 region: CASSPRDLTGELFF. CDR3 in DNA: TGTGCCAGCAGCCCCCGGGATCTTACCGGGGAGCTGTTTTTT.

The chain couples TRBV4-1 to TRBJ1-2; possible D gene TRBD1, 6 bases. V shed 0 bases and J shed 7 bases, with 15 bases lying between them. There are 15 residues in the CDR3. Germline V gene sequence: CDR1 MGHRA, CDR2 YSYEKL. The CDR3 sequence: CASSQDPGEGLGYTF. DNA of the CDR3: TGCGCCAGCAGCCAAGATCCAGGGGAAGGTCTTGGCTACACCTTC.

The gene calls are TRBV7-9 and TRBJ2-7; D perhaps matches TRBD2 (6 bases). Trimming pared 6 bases from V and 1 base from J, leaving 13 bases between. CDR1 and CDR2 (germline): SEHNR, FQNEAQ (reference sequence). The CDR3 is made up of 14 amino acids. The CDR3 spells CASREAGTSYEQYF. DNA for the CDR3: TGTGCCAGCAGAGAGGCGGGGACGTCCTACGAGCAGTACTTC.

This chain links TRBV6-5 with TRBJ2-1; 9 bases fit TRBD1. The ends lost 4 bases at V and 9 bases at J; junction bases unmatched: 10. CDR1 and CDR2 from the germline V gene are MNHEY and SVGAGI. The CDR3 consists of 15 residues. The CDR3 reads CASSSPDRGGVEQFF. CDR3 DNA sequence: TGTGCCAGCAGTTCCCCTGACAGGGGGGGGGTTGAGCAGTTCTTC.

This chain joins TRBV18 and TRBJ2-7; D possibly corresponds to TRBD1 (5 bases). The V gene lost 4 bases and the J gene lost 2 bases, with 9 bases spanning the gap. This CDR3 has 13 residues. CDR1 and CDR2 from the germline V gene are KGHSH and LQKENI. The CDR3 nucleotides are TGTGCCAGCTCACAGGGGTTAACCTACGAGCAGTACTTC. This gives the protein CASSQGLTYEQYF.

The rearrangement joins TRBV15 to TRBJ1-6; 9 nucleotides align to TRBD1. Germline CDR1 is LNHNV and CDR2 is YYDKDF (reference sequence). Trimming at V came to 6 bases and at J to 7 bases, leaving 7 bases not matched to a gene. The CDR3 sequence is 15 residues long. CDR3 sequence (DNA): TGTGCCACCAGTGGTACCGGGACAGGGAATTCACCCCTCCACTTT. Protein sequence: CATSGTGTGNSPLHF.

This rearrangement joins TRBV28 to TRBJ1-5, with D maybe TRBD1 (5 bases). CDR1 and CDR2 (germline): MDHEN, SYDVKM. The ends were cut back, 4 bases at V and 3 bases at J, with 13 bases in the middle. This CDR3 spans 15 amino acids. The CDR3 here is CASSWGSKSNQPQHF. The CDR3 nucleotides are TGTGCCAGCAGTTGGGGCAGCAAGTCCAATCAGCCCCAGCATTTT.

The V and J genes are TRBV2 and TRBJ1-4; D uncertain. The V end lost 6 bases, the J end lost 5 bases, and 7 bases lay between the germline ends. In germline, CDR1 is SNHLY, CDR2 FYNNEI. This CDR3 has 12 residues. The CDR3 DNA sequence: TGTGCCAGCAGGGCCAGGAATGAAAAACTGTTTTTT. This encodes CASRARNEKLFF.

The rearrangement links TRBV5-4 to TRBJ2-7; the D gene is possibly TRBD2 (6 bases). The CDR3 is made up of 16 amino acids. The V gene lost 0 bases and the J gene lost 4 bases, with 17 bases spanning the gap. Germline V CDR1 and CDR2: SGHNT, YYREEE (reference sequence). CDR3 region: CASSLGGSGAYYEQYF. CDR3 nucleotides: TGTGCCAGCAGCTTGGGTGGTAGCGGAGCTTATTACGAGCAGTACTTC.

Concerning this clone itself: The sample contains more than one DNA sequence encoding this CDR3. The chain links TRBV3-1 (or the pseudogene TRBV3-2) to TRBJ1-2; D not certain. The CDR3 is 11 residues long. V lost 3 bases and J 4 bases, leaving 3 bases between the germline ends. CDR1 and CDR2 from the germline V gene are LGHDT and YNNKEL (reference sequence). The CDR3 sequence: CASSHRYGYTF. The CDR3 nucleotides read TGTGCCAGCAGCCATCGCTATGGCTACACCTTC.

The CDR3: CASSLFMNTEAFF. The CDR3 coding sequence is TGTGCCAGCAGCTTATTTATGAACACTGAAGCTTTCTTT. This rearrangement joins TRBV7-3 to TRBJ1-1; D unresolved. Trimming took off 2 bases at V and 0 bases at J, with 4 bases between the two ends. CDR1 and CDR2 from the germline V gene are SGHTA and FQGTGA. The CDR3 loop spans 13 amino acids.

CDR3: CASSSSQLGYTF. The CDR3 coding sequence is TGTGCCAGCAGTTCGTCGCAACTTGGCTACACCTTC. The chain combines TRBV6-5 with TRBJ1-2; D unresolved. This CDR3 comprises 12 residues. Germline V gene sequence: CDR1 MNHEY, CDR2 SVGAGI. The V end was cut by 4 bases, the J end by 7 bases, with 10 bases between.

A remark on this clone: Other DNA sequences within the sample encode an identical CDR3. This chain joins TRBV18 and TRBJ2-3, with TRBD1 matching 10 bases. The CDR3 runs 15 residues. J gave up 3 bases and V 4 bases, and 4 bases lay outside the gene matches. CDR1 is KGHSH and CDR2 is LQKENI in the germline V gene. This CDR3 reads CASSRPGQGTDTQYF. The CDR3 region has the DNA TGTGCCAGCTCACGGCCGGGACAGGGGACAGATACGCAGTATTTT.